A selection of T cell receptor beta chains follows, all from one sample in a study of shared clonotypes between healthy human individuals. Libraries were prepared by immunoSEQ multiplex PCR; TCRdb keeps only in-frame clonotypes and omits some of them. The table shows 2.3 million or so clones, with approximately 93% occurring only once. The sample was naive CD4+ T cells from PBMCs. All receptors come from a man between 18 and 35 years old in good health. Some clones in this sample may be carry-over from other donors' samples. CDR3s include the opening cysteine and the closing phenylalanine or tryptophan. A D gene is named only where the DNA matches it firmly.

>TRBJ2-1|NA|TRBV5-1
TGCGCCAGCAGCTCTATGGATCCGAGGAATAATGAGCAGTTCTTC
CASSSMDPRNNEQFF
>TRBJ1-5|NA|TRBV7-2
TGTGCCAGCAGCTTAGGACTTCCCCTACAGCCCCAGCATTTT
CASSLGLPLQPQHF
>TRBJ2-1|NA|TRBV7-3
TGTGCCAGCAGCTTAAGTGGGCCCTACAATGAGCAGTTCTTC
CASSLSGPYNEQFF
>TRBJ2-5|NA|TRBV4-2
TGTGCCAGCAGCCAAGGGGGACGAGTGGTACGGGAGACCCAGTACTTC
CASSQGGRVVRETQYF
>TRBJ2-3|NA|TRBV18
TGTGCCAGCTCACCACAGGGTCCGAGGCAGGGTACGCAGTATTTT
CASSPQGPRQGTQYF
>TRBJ2-3|TRBD1|TRBV28
TGTGCCAGCAGTCCTCCCTGGGGACAGTCTAGCACAGATACGCAGTATTTT
CASSPPWGQSSTDTQYF
>TRBJ1-1|TRBD1|TRBV5-1
TGCGCCAGCAGCTTGGCCCAGGGGGGGAACACTGAAGCTTTCTTT
CASSLAQGGNTEAFF
>TRBJ1-6|NA|TRBV4-1
TGCGCCAGCAGCCAAGGGAAAGCGTACTCCTTTAATTCACCCCTCCACTTT
CASSQGKAYSFNSPLHF
>TRBJ1-2|TRBD1|TRBV19
TGTGCCACCACACAGGGGGCCCACTATGGCTACACCTTC
CATTQGAHYGYTF
>TRBJ2-1|NA|TRBV28
TGTGCCACCCTGTTGACGGGAGTTGTTAATGAGCAGTTCTTC
CATLLTGVVNEQFF
>TRBJ1-4|NA|TRBV28
TGTGCCAGCAGTTCCTCGACCATAGCGAATGAAAAACTGTTTTTT
CASSSSTIANEKLFF
>TRBJ2-1|NA|TRBV27
TGTGCCAGCAGTTTAGGGTCAGGGGCTTACGGGGAGCAGTTCTTC
CASSLGSGAYGEQFF
>TRBJ1-1|NA|TRBV7-8
TGTGCCAGCAGCCTAGATCGGGTTATGACTGAAGCTTTCTTT
CASSLDRVMTEAFF
>TRBJ2-3|NA|TRBV5-1
TGCGCCAGCAGCTTCTCCCCAGGGGGCACAGATACGCAGTATTTT
CASSFSPGGTDTQYF
>TRBJ2-5|TRBD2|TRBV4-2
TGTGCCAGCAGCCAAGGGAAGCGGACTAGCGGAGACTTC
CASSQGKRTSGDF